Listed below are T cell receptor beta chains from one sample, sequenced in a study of blood T cell repertoires in COVID-19. Assay used: immunoSEQ multiplex PCR; TCRdb lists only in-frame clones, some missing. Here the sample spans fewer than 20,000 clones, 89% being singletons. What was sequenced was peripheral blood. The origin of the receptors is an elderly man with acute or convalescent COVID-19. The CDR3 runs from the conserved cysteine through the conserved F or W. D genes are given only for firm matches. The size field is filled for only some rows; it gives once, few, many or a size class.

abundance	d_gene	j_gene	v_gene	CDR3aa	CDR3nt
.	TRBD2	TRBJ2-3	TRBV14	CASTSTSGVDTQYF	TGTGCCAGCACCTCGACTAGCGGGGTAGATACGCAGTATTTT
.	.	TRBJ1-1	TRBV5-5	CASSFEGGGDTEAFF	TGTGCCAGCAGCTTTGAAGGGGGTGGGGACACTGAAGCTTTCTTT
.	TRBD1	TRBJ1-1	TRBV19	CASRYAEAATGFTEAFF	TGTGCCAGTAGATACGCCGAAGCCGCGACAGGGTTTACTGAAGCTTTCTTT
.	.	TRBJ1-3	TRBV4-2	CASSQGGTEFSGNTIYF	TGTGCCAGCAGCCAGGGAGGGACGGAGTTCTCTGGAAACACCATATATTTT
.	.	TRBJ2-3	TRBV7-3	CASSPLRQHNTDTQYF	TGTGCCAGCAGCCCGCTGAGGCAACACAACACAGATACGCAGTATTTT
.	TRBD1	TRBJ2-1	TRBV5-1	CASSSLQGTYNEQFF	TGCGCCAGCAGCTCACTACAGGGGACCTACAATGAGCAGTTCTTC
.	.	TRBJ1-5	TRBV30	CAWSPPGGSNQPQHF	TGTGCCTGGAGTCCCCCGGGAGGTAGCAATCAGCCCCAGCATTTT
.	.	TRBJ1-2	TRBV30	CAWSRDYSGYTF	TGTGCCTGGAGCCGGGACTATAGTGGCTACACCTTC
.	.	TRBJ1-1	TRBV19	CASSIGLGTEAFF	TGTGCCAGTAGTATTGGGCTGGGCACTGAAGCTTTCTTT
.	.	TRBJ2-1	TRBV2	CASAPPGYNEQFF	TGTGCCAGCGCCCCCCCGGGGTACAATGAGCAGTTCTTC
.	TRBD1	TRBJ2-3	TRBV29-1	CSVGGQGDTDTQYF	TGCAGCGTTGGCGGGCAGGGGGACACAGATACGCAGTATTTT
.	TRBD1	TRBJ2-5	TRBV5-4	CASTRTGIRETQYF	TGTGCCAGCACTAGGACAGGGATAAGAGAGACCCAGTACTTC
.	.	TRBJ1-6	TRBV6-1	CASSEIAGPPGSPLHF	TGTGCCAGCAGTGAAATCGCGGGGCCCCCGGGATCACCCCTCCACTTT
few	TRBD1	TRBJ1-1	TRBV5-4	CASSWMGQRENTEAFF	TGTGCCAGCAGCTGGATGGGACAGCGAGAGAACACTGAAGCTTTCTTT
.	TRBD1	TRBJ1-1	TRBV27	CASSLWSPNTGVGTEAFF	TGTGCCAGCAGTTTATGGTCCCCAAATACAGGGGTTGGGACTGAAGCTTTCTTT
.	TRBD1	TRBJ1-1	TRBV5-1	CASTPGGVTNTEAFF	TGCGCCAGCACACCAGGGGGCGTTACGAACACTGAAGCTTTCTTT
.	.	TRBJ2-7	TRBV18	CASSPQQSSYEQYF	TGTGCCAGCTCACCACAACAGAGCTCCTACGAGCAGTACTTC
.	.	TRBJ2-4	TRBV6-2/TRBV6-3	CASSYSGNPPQYF	TGTGCCAGCAGTTACTCGGGCAACCCGCCCCAGTACTTC
.	.	TRBJ1-5	TRBV6-1	CASSEQSGGGNQPQHF	TGTGCCAGCAGTGAACAGTCGGGGGGCGGCAATCAGCCCCAGCATTTT
once	.	TRBJ2-1	TRBV9	CASSVGTIRDEQFF	TGTGCCAGCAGCGTAGGGACTATCCGGGATGAGCAGTTCTTC
.	.	TRBJ1-4	TRBV5-1	CASSPGTTVGEKLFF	TGCGCCAGCAGCCCTGGGACAACCGTCGGTGAAAAACTGTTTTTT
.	.	TRBJ1-5	TRBV19	CASSQGGGNQPQHF	TGTGCCAGTAGTCAGGGAGGCGGCAATCAGCCCCAGCATTTT
.	.	TRBJ2-6	TRBV2	CASSGVRPGANVLTF	TGTGCCAGCAGTGGTGTCAGGCCAGGGGCCAACGTCCTGACTTTC
.	.	TRBJ2-7	TRBV11-2	CASSLGFSGSYEQYF	TGTGCCAGCAGCTTAGGATTCTCAGGGTCCTACGAGCAGTACTTC
.	.	TRBJ1-3	TRBV5-4	CASSLGPAGNTIYF	TGTGCCAGCAGCTTGGGTCCAGCTGGAAACACCATATATTTT
.	.	TRBJ2-5	TRBV11-1	CASSLALNQETQYF	TGTGCCAGCAGCTTAGCTTTAAATCAAGAGACCCAGTACTTC
.	.	TRBJ1-3	TRBV11-2	CASSFVGSGNTIYF	TGTGCCAGCAGCTTTGTCGGGTCTGGAAACACCATATATTTT
once	TRBD1	TRBJ2-5	TRBV27	CASSPLFRQGTETQYF	TGTGCCAGCAGTCCGTTGTTTCGACAGGGTACGGAGACCCAGTACTTC
.	TRBD2	TRBJ2-7	TRBV9	CASSVGVSSGTYEQYF	TGTGCCAGCAGCGTAGGTGTGAGTAGCGGGACCTACGAGCAGTACTTC
few	.	TRBJ1-1	TRBV3-1/TRBV3-2	CASSPGESSEAFF	TGTGCCAGCAGCCCCGGGGAGAGCTCTGAAGCTTTCTTT
.	TRBD1	TRBJ2-3	TRBV19	CASSIPGQGVDTQYF	TGTGCCAGTAGTATCCCGGGACAGGGTGTAGATACGCAGTATTTT
once	.	TRBJ1-2	TRBV7-2	CASSPYGYGYTF	TGTGCCAGCAGCCCCTACGGCTATGGCTACACCTTC
.	.	TRBJ1-4	TRBV5-6	CASSPPGAQDEKLFF	TGTGCCAGCAGCCCCCCAGGGGCCCAAGATGAAAAACTGTTTTTT
.	TRBD1	TRBJ2-7	TRBV5-4	CASSTGTGYEQYF	TGTGCCAGCAGCACCGGGACAGGCTACGAGCAGTACTTC
.	.	TRBJ2-4	TRBV24-1	CATSDSGAEAKNIQYF	TGTGCCACCAGTGATTCCGGAGCAGAAGCCAAAAACATTCAGTACTTC
.	.	TRBJ1-1	TRBV3-1/TRBV3-2	CASSQAGPGAEAFF	TGTGCCAGCAGCCAAGCAGGACCCGGGGCTGAAGCTTTCTTT